The clone carrying this T cell receptor (beta chain) was counted only a few times. Its specificity is not known. This sample was included in a study of cytomegalovirus exposure and HLA in healthy donors. The wider study: Early released data comprised tens of millions of unique TCRs from HLA-typed donors.

Study conclusions and caveats: A few CMV-associated chains proved CMV antigen-specific in vitro. Looking again later, the authors saw that most CMV-associated TCR beta chains seemed HLA-restricted.

Germline V gene sequence: CDR1 MNHNS, CDR2 SASEGT. There are 12 residues in the CDR3. Trimming removed 8 bases from V and 1 base from J, with 9 bases in between. PCR used 60 Vbeta primers and 13 Jbeta primers. Profiled with immunoSEQ multiplex PCR; TCRdb holds only in-frame clones, not every one. The table includes under 200,000 clones, 68% detected once. The rearrangement uses TRBV6-1 and TRBJ2-7; D might be TRBD2 (5 bases). This sequence was found in a woman aged 18-29 years in good health and CMV-seropositive. Material for sequencing was PBMCs. Here the CDR3 DNA reads TGTGCCAGCCAAAGGAGGTCCTACGAGCAGTACTTC. This sequence encodes CASQRRSYEQYF.